This entry lists 3 T cell receptor beta chains sequenced from one sample in a study of neurological immune-mediated disorders. MiXCR, run by TCRdb on the 5' RACE reads, gives a single entry per CDR3 protein. The table includes about 59,000 distinct CDR3 sequences, about 25% detected once. As for time point: technical triplicate 2. Source material: PBMCs. Every receptor here comes from a man aged 55-75 years with HTLV-1-associated myelopathy (HAM/TSP).

This clonotype was observed at least ten times. The V call is TRBV20-1, the J call TRBJ2-5; the match to TRBD2 covers 14 bases. The CDR3 contains 16 residues. The V and J ends lost 1 base and 4 bases, in that order; junction bases with no gene match: 5. Germline CDR1 DFQATT, CDR2 SNEGSKA (reference sequence). This CDR3 reads CSARVIGTSGRETQYF. The CDR3 DNA follows: TGCAGTGCTAGAGTTATAGGGACTAGCGGGAGAGAGACCCAGTACTTC.

This clonotype was recorded only once. The chain employs TRBV20-1 and TRBJ1-1; the match to TRBD1 covers 7 bases. The CDR3 has 14 amino acids. Per germline, CDR1 DFQATT and CDR2 SNEGSKA (reference sequence). With 1 base clipped from V and 1 base from J, the junction kept 3 bases outside the gene matches. The CDR3 here is CSARGDRWNTEAFF. The CDR3 DNA follows: TGCAGTGCTAGAGGGGACAGATGGAACACTGAAGCTTTCTTT.

By sample fraction, this clonotype is medium-sized. The chain recombines TRBV10-3 with TRBJ1-2; 9 bases agree with TRBD1. The CDR3 extends over 13 amino acids. J lost 5 bases, V lost 6 bases, and 4 bases had no gene match. Per the germline V gene, CDR1 is ENHRY and CDR2 is SYGVKD. The CDR3 is CAISTGGEYGYTF. CDR3 in DNA: TGTGCCATCAGCACAGGGGGCGAATATGGCTACACCTTC.